This T cell receptor beta chain was sequenced for a study of T cells in Graves' hyperthyroidism and ophthalmopathy. Graves' hyperthyroidism is called stable when ophthalmopathy does not progress within 18 months. Amplification targeted TCR beta CDR3 regions from RNA transcripts. The TCR CDR3 first-round RT-PCR relied on the HTBI primer set. TCRdb recomputed calls from the multiplex PCR reads with MiXCR, one row per CDR3 protein. Of hundreds of thousands of distinct CDR3 sequences in the sample, roughly 15% were seen once. The sample consisted of blood. The sequence was collected from a woman younger than 30 with Graves' hyperthyroidism.

The CDR3 DNA reads TGCAGCGTTGAAGAAAACAGGGATCCAGCTTTCTTT. Its protein product is CSVEENRDPAFF. The rearrangement links TRBV29-1 to TRBJ1-1; possible D gene TRBD1, 6 bases. The V end lost 0 bases, the J end lost 10 bases, and 12 bases lay between the germline ends. The V gene's germline CDR1 is SQVTM and CDR2 ANQGSEA. The length of the CDR3 is 12 residues.